This entry lists 24 T cell receptor beta chains sequenced from one sample in a study of T-cell reconstitution after alpha-beta-depleted transplantation in children. Unique molecular identifiers featured in how the TCRbeta library was prepared. TCRdb independently ran MiXCR on the PCR reads; one entry per CDR3 protein. The data show 450,000 to 600,000 distinct CDR3 sequences, 13% seen once. The specimen was PBMCs, mostly from graft donor cells, collected 360 days after TCRalphabeta/CD19-depleted stem cell transplant. These receptors were taken from a male patient between 10 and 17 years old who had a stem cell transplant for acute myeloid leukemia, so the T cells may come from the graft donor.

CDR3 protein: CASSSPGETDTQYF. In DNA form, the CDR3 reads TGTGCCAGCAGTTCTCCTGGGGAGACAGATACGCAGTATTTT. V and J are TRBV28 and TRBJ2-3, with D possibly TRBD2 on 5 matching bases. CDR3 length equals 14 residues. Trimming took 4 bases from V and 3 from J, leaving 11 bases between them. Germline V gene lookup returns CDR1 MDHEN and CDR2 SYDVKM.

There are a few counts of this clonotype. The genes are TRBV7-8 and TRBJ2-7; possibly TRBD1 for D (6 bases). Trimming took 0 bases from V and 2 from J, leaving 14 bases between them. Per germline, CDR1 SGHVS and CDR2 FQNEAQ. The CDR3 sequence is 16 residues long. CDR3: CASSLADRIVTYEQYF. The CDR3 region has the DNA TGTGCCAGCAGCTTAGCTGACAGGATCGTCACCTACGAGCAGTACTTC. Full variable domain (missing parts from reference TRBV7-8 and TRBJ2-7): GAGVSQSPRYKVAKRGQDVALRCDPISGHVSLFWYQQALGQGPEFLTYFQNEAQLDKSGLPSDRFFAERPEGSVSTLKIQRTQQEDSAVYLCASSLADRIVTYEQYFGPGTRLTVT.

There are a few counts of this clonotype. DNA of the CDR3: TGCGCCAGCAGCTCTGAAACAGGGGGGGTAGCTAGGATTGAGCAGTTCTTC. Amino acid sequence: CASSSETGGVARIEQFF. This rearrangement joins TRBV5-1 to TRBJ2-1; a possible D gene is TRBD1 (8 bases). V lost 3 bases, J lost 9 bases, and 25 bases lay in between. There are 17 residues in the CDR3. Germline values: CDR1 SGHRS, CDR2 YFSETQ. Complete variable domain (other parts from reference TRBV5-1 and TRBJ2-1): KAGVTQTPRYLIKTRGQQVTLSCSPISGHRSVSWYQQTPGQGLQFLFEYFSETQRNKGNFPGRFSGRQFSNSRSEMNVSTLELGDSALYLCASSSETGGVARIEQFFGPGTRLTVL.

V gene TRBV24-1 combines with J gene TRBJ2-1; TRBD1 matches 7 bases. Germline-derived CDR1 and CDR2 are KGHDR and SFDVKD. This CDR3 comprises 14 residues. Trimming at V came to 4 bases and at J to 2 bases, leaving 1 base not matched to a gene. The CDR3: CATSEGTAYNEQFF. The CDR3 DNA reads as TGTGCCACCAGTGAGGGGACAGCCTACAATGAGCAGTTCTTC.

This clonotype has just a few counts. The V call is TRBV29-1, the J call TRBJ2-7, with 11 bases lining up with TRBD2. Trimming at V came to 4 bases and at J to 0 bases, leaving 11 bases not matched to a gene. From germline, CDR1 is SQVTM and CDR2 ANQGSEA. The CDR3 consists of 17 residues. Here the CDR3 reads CSVARLAGRGYSYEQYF. As DNA, the CDR3 is TGCAGCGTTGCTCGACTAGCGGGGAGGGGATACTCCTACGAGCAGTACTTC.

This chain uses TRBV30 with TRBJ2-3; the D gene could be TRBD1 or TRBD2 (5 bases each). The CDR3 spans 13 residues. Germline CDR1 reads GTSNPN; CDR2 reads SVGIG (reference sequence). V dropped 4 bases and J dropped 2 bases, with 10 bases sitting between them. CDR3 sequence: CAWNGDPTDTQYF. CDR3 sequence (DNA): TGTGCCTGGAACGGGGACCCCACAGATACGCAGTATTTT.

There are a few counts of this clonotype. The J gene is TRBJ2-7, the V gene TRBV7-2; D is undetermined. The CDR3 extends over 16 amino acids. CDR1 and CDR2 (germline): SGHTA, FQGNSA. V was trimmed by 1 base and J by 0 bases, leaving 13 bases between them. CDR3 DNA sequence: TGTGCCAGCAGCTTAGGGCAGAACCAATTCTCCTACGAGCAGTACTTC. This sequence encodes CASSLGQNQFSYEQYF.

At least ten counts were recorded for this clonotype. The chain recombines TRBV29-1 with TRBJ2-7; no firm D call. The V and J ends lost 1 base and 2 bases respectively, with 3 bases between them. CDR3 length equals 11 residues. CDR1 and CDR2 from the germline V gene are SQVTM and ANQGSEA. In DNA form, the CDR3 reads TGCAGCGTTGAAGGTACCTACGAGCAGTACTTC. Encoded protein: CSVEGTYEQYF.

This clonotype was seen a few times. The rearrangement uses TRBV6-2 or TRBV6-3 and TRBJ2-7; tentative D call: TRBD2 (5 bases). Germline-derived CDR1 and CDR2 are MNHEY and SVGEGT. This CDR3 contains 14 residues. Trimming removed 3 bases at V and 0 bases at J, with 9 bases between. CDR3 residues: CASSYGELSYEQYF. As DNA, the CDR3 is TGTGCCAGCAGTTATGGGGAGCTCTCCTACGAGCAGTACTTC.

The chain links TRBV5-1 to TRBJ2-1; D uncertain. The V gene's germline CDR1 is SGHRS and CDR2 YFSETQ. V lost 4 bases and J lost 0, with 11 bases in between. The length of the CDR3 is 15 residues. The CDR3 sequence: CASSLRPASYNEQFF. The CDR3 coding sequence is TGCGCCAGCAGCCTACGCCCGGCCTCCTACAATGAGCAGTTCTTC.

This clonotype was counted between two and nine times. The genes are TRBV15 and TRBJ2-3, with TRBD2 identical over 7 bases. V dropped 5 bases and J dropped 4; count of bases not matched to a gene: 9. The germline V gene has CDR1 LNHNV and CDR2 YYDKDF (reference sequence). This CDR3 is built from 15 residues. The DNA of the CDR3 is TGTGCCACCAGCCTGGGGGGAGGGTCACCAGATACGCAGTATTTT. Its protein is CATSLGGGSPDTQYF. Filled out from reference TRBV15 and TRBJ2-3, the complete variable domain reads DAMVIQNPRYQVTQFGKPVTLSCSQTLNHNVMYWYQQKSSQAPKLLFHYYDKDFNNEADTPDNFQSRRPNTSFCFLDIRSPGLGDTAMYLCATSLGGGSPDTQYFGPGTRLTVL.

The gene calls are TRBV7-3 and TRBJ1-1; the match to TRBD1 covers 8 bases. V shed 4 bases and J 7 bases; nucleotides not matched to a gene: 8. This CDR3 is 14 amino acids long. Germline CDR1 reads SGHTA; CDR2 reads FQGTGA. The CDR3 region is CASSSGQGLGEAFF. The CDR3 bases are TGTGCCAGCAGCTCCGGACAGGGCTTGGGTGAAGCTTTCTTT.

The chain has TRBV9 and TRBJ2-1; the D gene could be TRBD1 or TRBD2 (6 bases each). With 0 bases removed from V and 0 bases from J, the gap between germline ends came to 16 bases. The germline V gene has CDR1 SGDLS and CDR2 YYNGEE. The CDR3 spans 18 residues. The CDR3 sequence is CASSVAIGGSSSYNEQFF. For the CDR3, the DNA is TGTGCCAGCAGCGTAGCAATCGGGGGCTCGAGCTCCTACAATGAGCAGTTCTTC.

This clonotype was picked up many times. The chain employs TRBV21-1 and TRBJ2-7. TRBV21-1 is listed as a pseudogene. The CDR3 sequence is 10 residues long. This CDR3 reads CASSKYEQYV. DNA of the CDR3: TGTGCCAGCAGCAAATACGAGCAGTACGTC.

This sequence joins TRBV11-2 and TRBJ1-3, with D unclear. The CDR3 runs to 14 residues. Germline loops: CDR1 SGHAT, CDR2 FQNNGV. V lost 5 bases and J 6 bases, leaving 14 bases between the germline ends. The CDR3 DNA follows: TGTGCCAGCAGCCACGGGCGAACTCTAAACACCATATATTTT. Its protein product is CASSHGRTLNTIYF.

The chain carries TRBV24-1 and TRBJ2-7; D gene unclear. The CDR3 contains 12 residues. Germline V gene sequence: CDR1 KGHDR, CDR2 SFDVKD. V lost 8 bases, J lost 3 bases, and 10 bases lay in between. The CDR3 DNA is TGTGCCACCATTAGAGGAAACTACGAGCAGTACTTC. It encodes CATIRGNYEQYF.

The chain links TRBV2 to TRBJ2-3; D is tentatively TRBD1 or TRBD2 (6 bases each). This CDR3 spans 14 amino acids. The germline CDR1 and CDR2 sequences are SNHLY and FYNNEI. The V end lost 11 bases, the J end lost 2 bases, and 17 bases lay between the germline ends. CDR3 nucleotide sequence: TGTGCCTGGGGGCTAGGGACTTCCACAGATACGCAGTATTTT. Protein: CAWGLGTSTDTQYF.

The chain joins TRBV19 to TRBJ2-7; 10 bases agree with TRBD2. V shed 6 bases and J 5 bases; nucleotides not matched to a gene: 10. Germline CDR1 reads LNHDA; CDR2 reads SQIVND (reference sequence). The CDR3 has 15 amino acids. The CDR3 region has the DNA TGTGCCAGTAGAACTACCGGGACTAGCGTTAACGAGCAGTACTTC. Amino acid sequence: CASRTTGTSVNEQYF.

The chain couples TRBV29-1 to TRBJ2-5; 12 positions match TRBD2. V was clipped by 6 bases and J by 4 bases; unmatched bases: 6. CDR1 is SQVTM, CDR2 ANQGSEA, per germline. The CDR3 totals 14 residues. CDR3 sequence: CSVIMGLAGETQYF. Here the CDR3 DNA reads TGCAGCGTGATAATGGGACTAGCGGGAGAGACCCAGTACTTC.

This clonotype was seen more than once but under ten times. This chain uses TRBV12-3 or TRBV12-4 with TRBJ1-1; unclear D gene. Trimming took off 6 bases at V and 1 base at J, with 9 bases between the two ends. The CDR3 consists of 13 residues. DNA of the CDR3: TGTGCCAGCAGCGACAATGCGAACACTGAAGCTTTCTTT. Translating it yields CASSDNANTEAFF.

In its sample, this clonotype was seen many times. The chain uses TRBV11-2 and TRBJ2-1, with D hard to call. The CDR3 consists of 12 residues. The germline gives CDR1 SGHAT, CDR2 FQNNGV. Deletions cut 3 bases from V and 6 bases from J, with 6 bases between. Here the CDR3 reads CASSFTGNEQFF. The CDR3 DNA reads TGTGCCAGCAGCTTTACCGGCAATGAGCAGTTCTTC.

For this clonotype: This may be a read error: a much more frequent sequence differs by one nucleotide. The CDR3 loop reads CSAEPRLAGEKNTGELYF. The CDR3, as DNA: TGCAGTGCCGAGCCTCGACTAGCGGGAGAGAAGAACACCGGGGAGCTGTATTTT. The V and J genes are TRBV20-1 and TRBJ2-2, with 12 bases aligning to TRBD2. Germline-derived CDR1 and CDR2 are DFQATT and SNEGSKA (reference sequence). The CDR3 spans 18 residues.

There are many counts of this clonotype. The chain uses TRBV4-3 and TRBJ2-2, with 8 bases lining up with TRBD1. V was clipped by 3 bases and J by 8 bases; unmatched bases: 2. CDR1 is LGHNA and CDR2 is YSLEER in the germline V gene. The CDR3 consists of 13 residues. In DNA, the CDR3 is TGCGCCAGCAGCCAGGACAGGGTGGGGGAGCTGTTTTTT. It translates to CASSQDRVGELFF.

Ten or more counts support this clonotype. The V gene is TRBV9, the J gene TRBJ2-1; D remains ambiguous. Deletions cut 5 bases from V and 0 bases from J, with 9 bases between. The CDR3 has 14 residues. The germline V gene has CDR1 SGDLS and CDR2 YYNGEE. The CDR3 nucleotides read TGTGCCAGCAGATTAATGAGCTCCTACAATGAGCAGTTCTTC. Residues: CASRLMSSYNEQFF.